The following is a T cell receptor (beta chain) sequence with its context. Measured with immunoSEQ multiplex PCR; TCRdb has only the in-frame clones, and not every one. The table has more than 60,000 clones, less than 90% seen once; the top ten hold roughly 0.71%. The record originates from a study of OX40 agonist ivuxolimab in advanced cancers. CDR1 LNHDA and CDR2 SQIVND come from the germline V gene (reference sequence). This CDR3 is 13 amino acids long. Between the trimmed V and J ends, which lost 4 bases and 6 bases, there was a span of 13 bases. The input for sequencing was CD4+ or CD8+ T cells sorted from blood, taken in a trial of the OX40 agonist ivuxolimab. The rearrangement uses TRBV19 and TRBJ2-7; perhaps D is TRBD1 or TRBD2 (6 bases each). This receptor was taken from an adult with an advanced solid tumor such as melanoma, head and neck, liver or kidney cancer. The CDR3 nucleotides read TGTGCCAGTAGTACACTACAGGGAGGCGAGCAGTACTTC. Translating it yields CASSTLQGGEQYF.